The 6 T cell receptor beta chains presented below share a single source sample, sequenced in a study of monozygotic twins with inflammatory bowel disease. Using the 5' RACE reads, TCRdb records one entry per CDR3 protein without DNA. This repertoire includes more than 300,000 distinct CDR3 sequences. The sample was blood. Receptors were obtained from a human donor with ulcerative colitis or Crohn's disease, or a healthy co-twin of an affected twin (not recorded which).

The CDR3 protein is CASSLFGFMETQYF. The rearrangement uses TRBV7-2 and TRBJ2-5. The CDR3 totals 14 residues. Germline values: CDR1 SGHTA, CDR2 FQGNSA.

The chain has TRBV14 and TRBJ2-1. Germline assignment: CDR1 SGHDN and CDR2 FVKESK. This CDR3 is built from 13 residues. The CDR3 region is CASSRGPYNEQFF.

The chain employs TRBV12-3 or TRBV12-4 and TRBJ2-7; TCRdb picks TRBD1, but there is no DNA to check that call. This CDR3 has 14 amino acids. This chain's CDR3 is CASSQGQDSYEQYF.

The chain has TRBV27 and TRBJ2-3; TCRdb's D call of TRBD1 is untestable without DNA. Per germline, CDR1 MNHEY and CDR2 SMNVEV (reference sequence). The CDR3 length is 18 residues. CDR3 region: CASSLSNLGGDAQDTQYF.

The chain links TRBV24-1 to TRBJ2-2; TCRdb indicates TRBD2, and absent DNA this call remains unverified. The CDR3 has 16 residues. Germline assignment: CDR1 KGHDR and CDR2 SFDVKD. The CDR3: CATSDLTLAGTGELFF.

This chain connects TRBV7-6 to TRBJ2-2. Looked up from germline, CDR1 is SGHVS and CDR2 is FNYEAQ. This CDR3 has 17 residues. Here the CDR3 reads CASSLVGLGVNTGELFF.